This T cell receptor beta chain was captured in a study of T cell repertoires in cytomegalovirus infection. A single record per CDR3 protein comes from TCRdb applying MiXCR to the reads. The table has hundreds of thousands of distinct CDR3 sequences, roughly 42% seen once. Losses at the gene ends were 2 bases for V and 9 bases for J; bases not matched to a gene: 10. CDR3 length equals 16 residues. About this clonotype itself: Its antigen is unidentified.

The sequence derives from a human donor in good health (CMV status not recorded). Some clones in this sample may be carry-over from other donors' samples. Material: cultured PBMCs, obtained from culture after CMV antigen stimulation. The rearrangement links TRBV12-3 or TRBV12-4 to TRBJ1-6, with TRBD1 identical over 7 bases. The CDR3 here is CASSLKGARVSSPLHF. The DNA of the CDR3 is TGTGCCAGCAGTTTAAAGGGGGCGCGGGTTAGTTCACCCCTCCACTTT.